This T cell receptor (beta chain) was retrieved from a study of blood T cells in healthy people across ages. Trimming left V 11 bases short and J 4 bases short, with 17 bases between. The CDR3 consists of 14 residues. From germline, CDR1 is SGHTA and CDR2 FQGNSA. Using a J-beta primer mix together with a sample-barcoded 5' primer, a second PCR was run for roughly 7 to 12 cycles. Using its own MiXCR run on the 5' RACE reads, TCRdb lists one record per CDR3 protein. The sample contains more than 550,000 distinct CDR3 sequences, about a fifth of which appear only once. The specimen sequenced was blood. This clonotype originated in a man between 65 and 85 years old in good health. The chain recombines TRBV7-2 with TRBJ2-2; D gene uncertain. The CDR3 is CAGTKKEPTGELFF. CDR3 DNA sequence: TGTGCCGGCACCAAAAAGGAGCCCACCGGGGAGCTGTTTTTT. The full variable domain, with the rest looked up from reference TRBV7-2 and TRBJ2-2, is GAGVSQSPSNKVTEKGKDVELRCDPISGHTALYWYRQSLGQGLEFLIYFQGNSAPDKSGLPSDRFSAERTGGSVSTLTIQRTQQEDSAVYLCAGTKKEPTGELFFGEGSRLTVL.